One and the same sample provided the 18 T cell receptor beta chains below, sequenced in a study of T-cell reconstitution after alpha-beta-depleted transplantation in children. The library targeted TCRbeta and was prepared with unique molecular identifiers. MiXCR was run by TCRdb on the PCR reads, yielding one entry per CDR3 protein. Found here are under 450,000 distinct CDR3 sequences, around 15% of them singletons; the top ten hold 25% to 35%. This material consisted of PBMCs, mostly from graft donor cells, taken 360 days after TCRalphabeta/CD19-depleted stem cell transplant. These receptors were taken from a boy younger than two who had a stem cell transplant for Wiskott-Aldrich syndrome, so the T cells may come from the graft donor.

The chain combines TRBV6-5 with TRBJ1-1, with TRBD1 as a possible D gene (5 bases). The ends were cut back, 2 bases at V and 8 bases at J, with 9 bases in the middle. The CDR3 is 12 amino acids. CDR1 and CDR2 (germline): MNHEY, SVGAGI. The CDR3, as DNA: TGTGCCAGCAGTTACGAAGGGGCGGAAGCTTTCTTT. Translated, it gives CASSYEGAEAFF.

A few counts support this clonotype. CDR3 sequence: CASSLLGLGGDTGELFF. The CDR3 bases are TGTGCCAGCAGTTTATTAGGCTTGGGGGGAGACACCGGGGAGCTGTTTTTT. The rearrangement links TRBV27 to TRBJ2-2; the D gene is possibly TRBD2 (6 bases). V lost 1 base and J 3 bases, leaving 15 bases between the germline ends. The V gene's germline CDR1 is MNHEY and CDR2 SMNVEV (reference sequence). The CDR3 covers 17 residues.

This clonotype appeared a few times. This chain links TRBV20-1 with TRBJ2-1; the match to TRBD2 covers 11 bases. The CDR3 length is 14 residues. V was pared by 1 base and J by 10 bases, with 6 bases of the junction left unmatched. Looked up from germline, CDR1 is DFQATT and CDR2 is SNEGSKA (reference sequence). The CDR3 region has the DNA TGCAGTGCTAGAGTAACTAGCGGGAGAGGGGAGCAGTTCTTC. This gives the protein CSARVTSGRGEQFF.

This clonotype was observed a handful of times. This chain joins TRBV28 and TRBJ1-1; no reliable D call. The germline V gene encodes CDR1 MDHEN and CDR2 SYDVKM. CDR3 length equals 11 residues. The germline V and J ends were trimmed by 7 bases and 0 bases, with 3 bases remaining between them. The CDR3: CASKVNTEAFF. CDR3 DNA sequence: TGTGCCAGCAAAGTGAACACTGAAGCTTTCTTT.

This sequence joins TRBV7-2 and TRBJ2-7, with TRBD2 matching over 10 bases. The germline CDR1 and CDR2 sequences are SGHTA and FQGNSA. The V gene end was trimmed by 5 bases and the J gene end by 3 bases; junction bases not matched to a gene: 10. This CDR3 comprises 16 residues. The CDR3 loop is CASSPQPRLAGYEQYF. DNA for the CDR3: TGTGCCAGCAGCCCCCAACCCCGACTAGCGGGCTACGAGCAGTACTTC.

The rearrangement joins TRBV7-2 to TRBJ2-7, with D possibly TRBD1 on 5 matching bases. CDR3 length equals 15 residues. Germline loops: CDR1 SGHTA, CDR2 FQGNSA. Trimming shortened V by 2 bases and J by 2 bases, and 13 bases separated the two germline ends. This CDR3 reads CASSLTTGHTYEQYF. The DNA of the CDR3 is TGTGCCAGCAGCTTAACTACTGGACATACCTACGAGCAGTACTTC.

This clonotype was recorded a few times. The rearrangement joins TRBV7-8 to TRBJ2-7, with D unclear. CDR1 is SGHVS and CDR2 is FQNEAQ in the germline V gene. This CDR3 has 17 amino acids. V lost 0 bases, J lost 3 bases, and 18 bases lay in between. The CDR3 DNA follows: TGTGCCAGCAGCTTAGCCCCCGGACGGCTTCTGGGCTACGAGCAGTACTTC. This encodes CASSLAPGRLLGYEQYF.

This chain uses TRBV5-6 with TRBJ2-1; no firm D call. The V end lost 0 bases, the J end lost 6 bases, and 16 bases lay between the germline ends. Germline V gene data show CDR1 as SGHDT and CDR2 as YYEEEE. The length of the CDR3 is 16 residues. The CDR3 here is CASSLAVSLISNEQFF. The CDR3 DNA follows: TGTGCCAGCAGCTTGGCGGTTAGTCTGATATCCAATGAGCAGTTCTTC. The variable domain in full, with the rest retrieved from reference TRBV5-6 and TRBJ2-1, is DAGVTQSPTHLIKTRGQQVTLRCSPKSGHDTVSWYQQALGQGPQFIFQYYEEEERQRGNFPDRFSGHQFPNYSSELNVNALLLGDSALYLCASSLAVSLISNEQFFGPGTRLTVL.

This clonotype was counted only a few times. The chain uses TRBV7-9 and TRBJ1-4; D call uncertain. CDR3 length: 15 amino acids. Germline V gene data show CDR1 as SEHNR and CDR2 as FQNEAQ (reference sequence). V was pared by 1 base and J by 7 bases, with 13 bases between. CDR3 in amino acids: CASSLGVFRSEKLFF. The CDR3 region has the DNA TGTGCCAGCAGCTTAGGAGTCTTTCGGAGTGAAAAACTGTTTTTT.

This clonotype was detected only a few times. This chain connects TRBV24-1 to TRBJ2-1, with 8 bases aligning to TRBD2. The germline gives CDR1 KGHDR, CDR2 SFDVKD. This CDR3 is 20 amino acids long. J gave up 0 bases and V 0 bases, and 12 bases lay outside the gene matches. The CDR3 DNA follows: TGTGCCACCAGTGATTTGCCCCGGACTAGCCGACCCCTCTCCTACAATGAGCAGTTCTTC. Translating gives CATSDLPRTSRPLSYNEQFF.

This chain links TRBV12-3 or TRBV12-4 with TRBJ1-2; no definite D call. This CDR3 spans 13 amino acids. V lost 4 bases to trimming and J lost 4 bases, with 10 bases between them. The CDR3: CASSYQAPYGYTF. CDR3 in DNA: TGTGCCAGCAGTTATCAGGCTCCCTATGGCTACACCTTC.

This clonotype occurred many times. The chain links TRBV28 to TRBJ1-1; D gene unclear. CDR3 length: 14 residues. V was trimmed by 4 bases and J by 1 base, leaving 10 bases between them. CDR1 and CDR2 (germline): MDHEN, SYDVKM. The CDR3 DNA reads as TGTGCCAGCAGTTCAAGGAGAGGGAACACTGAAGCTTTCTTT. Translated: CASSSRRGNTEAFF.

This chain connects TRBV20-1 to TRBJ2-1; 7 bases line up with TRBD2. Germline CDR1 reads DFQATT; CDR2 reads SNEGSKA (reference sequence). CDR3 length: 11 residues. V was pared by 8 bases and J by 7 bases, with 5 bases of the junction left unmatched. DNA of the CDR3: TGCAGTTTAGCGGGCCGAAATGAGCAGTTCTTC. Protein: CSLAGRNEQFF.

The CDR3 is CASRHRLRRGQGADNEQFF. Here the CDR3 DNA reads TGTGCCAGCAGACATAGGTTAAGAAGAGGACAGGGGGCCGACAATGAGCAGTTCTTC. This sequence joins TRBV2 and TRBJ2-1, with 11 nucleotides matching TRBD1. Germline V lookup: CDR1 SNHLY, CDR2 FYNNEI. V gave up 6 bases and J gave up 5 bases; unmatched junction bases: 18. The CDR3 spans 19 residues.

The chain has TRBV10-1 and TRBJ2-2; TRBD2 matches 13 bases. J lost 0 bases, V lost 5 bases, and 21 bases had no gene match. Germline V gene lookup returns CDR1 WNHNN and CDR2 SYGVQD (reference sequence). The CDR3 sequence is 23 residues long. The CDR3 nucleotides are TGCGCCAGCAGTACCAGAGGGCACCATCCCCGGACTAGCGGGGGCCCGAACACCGGGGAGCTGTTTTTT. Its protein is CASSTRGHHPRTSGGPNTGELFF.

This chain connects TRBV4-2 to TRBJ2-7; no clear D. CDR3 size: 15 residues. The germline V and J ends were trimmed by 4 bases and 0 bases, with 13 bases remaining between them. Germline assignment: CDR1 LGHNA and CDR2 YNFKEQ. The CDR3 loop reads CASSPGLICSYEQYF. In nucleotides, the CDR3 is TGTGCCAGCAGCCCCGGGCTCATCTGCTCCTACGAGCAGTACTTC.

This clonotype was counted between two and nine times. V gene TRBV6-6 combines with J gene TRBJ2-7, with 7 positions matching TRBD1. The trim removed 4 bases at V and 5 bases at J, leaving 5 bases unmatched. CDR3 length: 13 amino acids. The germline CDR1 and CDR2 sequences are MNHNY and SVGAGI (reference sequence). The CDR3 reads CASSLTGSNEQYF. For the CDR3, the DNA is TGTGCCAGCAGTTTGACAGGGAGCAACGAGCAGTACTTC.

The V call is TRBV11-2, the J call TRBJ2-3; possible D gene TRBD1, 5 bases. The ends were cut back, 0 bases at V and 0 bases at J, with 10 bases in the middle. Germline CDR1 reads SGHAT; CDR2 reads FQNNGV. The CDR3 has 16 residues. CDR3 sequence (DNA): TGTGCCAGCAGCTTAGATTGGGGCAGGAGCACAGATACGCAGTATTTT. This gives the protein CASSLDWGRSTDTQYF.